Listed below are T cell receptor beta chains from one sample, sequenced in a study of blood T cell repertoires in COVID-19. Data came from immunoSEQ multiplex PCR; TCRdb stores just in-frame clones and leaves some out. The table has some 180,000 clones, approximately 85% seen once. Sequencing was done on a sample of PBMCs or T cells enriched from blood (not recorded which). These receptors were taken from a man aged 35 to 55 who had recovered from COVID-19. The CDR3 runs from the conserved cysteine through the conserved F or W. Fields, in order: V gene, CDR3 protein.

>TRBV11-3
CASSLDPSRTSTDTQYF
>TRBV12-3/TRBV12-4
CASSFAGDVGYTF
>TRBV7-9
CASSPEGQGGYEQYF
>TRBV3-1/TRBV3-2
CASSQESQVNSPLHF
>TRBV5-1
CASRTGRGEKLFF
>TRBV18
CASSGTNSPLHF
>TRBV3-1/TRBV3-2
CASNTRRSTDTQYF
>TRBV7-2
CASSSSAGGNQPQHF
>TRBV10-3
CATNGVMNTEAFF
>TRBV25-1
CASSAGGYAEAFF
>TRBV30
CAWSTSQWPQHF
>TRBV7-7
CASSPMTGGTGELFF
>TRBV5-6
CASSTQNQETQYF
>TRBV6-5
CASSFSGNTIYF
>TRBV28
CASSFEDSPQHF
>TRBV2
CASSIDSMGFF
>TRBV5-1
CASSLDGQQAFF
>TRBV12-2
CASRLDRDSTYEQYF
>TRBV20-1
CSASLDLEQYF
>TRBV5-1
CASSQGLPPYEQYF